This TCR beta chain is drawn from a study of beta chain features in type 1 diabetes. A few counts support this clone. Its antigen is as yet unknown. By way of CD45RO/CCR7/CD25/CD127/CD95/CD27, the CD4+ regulatory, stem cell-like memory, central memory and naive cells were sorted. The CDR3 is 12 residues long. CDR1 and CDR2 (germline): MNHNS, SASEGT. V dropped 7 bases and J dropped 4 bases, with 8 bases sitting between them. Investigators reverse transcribed all isolated RNA, so they sequenced expressed TCRB transcripts. Clones were sequenced by immunoSEQ multiplex PCR, and TCRdb holds only the in-frame ones, with some missing. Here the sample spans around 250,000 clones, around 21% being singletons. Study-wide results and limits: Among patients with Type 1 diabetes, TCRB CDR3s were moderately but significantly shorter in every one of the four CD4+ subsets. The question of HLA type influencing TCRB rearrangement was one that remained unresolved here.

The receptor was isolated from a woman aged 40 to 55 with type 1 diabetes. This sequence joins TRBV6-1 and TRBJ1-5; no clear D. Sequencing was performed on naive CD4+ T cells from blood. The CDR3 coding sequence is TGTGCCAGCACAGGTAGGAATCAGCCCCAGCATTTT. Protein product: CASTGRNQPQHF.